The text below deals with one T cell receptor beta chain. The data belong to a study of cytomegalovirus exposure and HLA in healthy donors. The PCR was carried out with 60 Vbeta primers and 13 Jbeta primers. Profiling relied on immunoSEQ multiplex PCR, and the TCRdb table lists in-frame clones only, not all of them. Of about 100,000 clones in the sample, roughly 85% were seen once. From germline, CDR1 is MRHNA and CDR2 SNTAGT. V was clipped by 0 bases and J by 6 bases, with 13 bases between them. The CDR3 is 15 residues long. This chain uses TRBV6-4 with TRBJ2-3; TRBD1 might be the D (5 bases). The TCR sequence derives from a middle-aged woman in good health and CMV-seronegative. Material for sequencing was PBMCs. The CDR3 bases are TGTGCCAGCAGTGACTCGAGTCAGGGTGTGGATACGCAGTATTTT. Translating gives CASSDSSQGVDTQYF.